The sequence of this TCR beta chain was determined in a study of blood T cell repertoires in COVID-19. Study at large: The study drew acute and convalescent COVID-19 samples from the United States, Italy and Spain. PBMCs, B-cell-depleted T cells, or T cells were the source of the cDNA or gDNA that made up the material.

Per the study methods: Counts of nucleated cells, estimated from reference gene primer amplification, were obtained. Only in-frame clones appear in the TCRdb table, and some are missing; sequencing was by immunoSEQ multiplex PCR. That table furnishes V, J and clone size, whereas the DNA furnished D and trimming. The sample lists roughly 150,000 clones; approximately 84% were seen once. CDR1 is SNHLY, CDR2 FYNNEI, per germline. V lost 1 base to trimming and J lost 1 base, with 8 bases between them. There are 15 residues in the CDR3. This TCR came from a man in his 70s with active or convalescent COVID-19. The rearrangement joins TRBV2 to TRBJ2-1, with D possibly matching TRBD1 (5 bases). The sample comprised peripheral blood. Here the CDR3 reads CASSEEGLSYNEQFF. For the CDR3, the DNA is TGTGCCAGCAGTGAAGAGGGGCTTTCCTACAATGAGCAGTTCTTC.